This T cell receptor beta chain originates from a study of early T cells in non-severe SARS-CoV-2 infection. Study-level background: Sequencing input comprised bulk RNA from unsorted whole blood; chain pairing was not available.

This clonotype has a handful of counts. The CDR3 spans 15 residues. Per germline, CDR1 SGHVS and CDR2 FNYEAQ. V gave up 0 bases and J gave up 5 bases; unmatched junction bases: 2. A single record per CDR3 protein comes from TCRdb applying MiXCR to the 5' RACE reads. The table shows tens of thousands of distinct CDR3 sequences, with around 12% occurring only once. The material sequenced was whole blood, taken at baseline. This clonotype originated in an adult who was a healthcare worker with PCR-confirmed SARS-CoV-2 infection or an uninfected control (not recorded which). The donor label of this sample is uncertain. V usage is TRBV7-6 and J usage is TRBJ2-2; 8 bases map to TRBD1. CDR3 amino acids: CASSLAWTGTGELFF. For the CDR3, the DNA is TGTGCCAGCAGCTTAGCCTGGACAGGGACCGGGGAGCTGTTTTTT.